The clone carrying this T cell receptor (beta chain) appeared a single time. What it binds is not known. This record belongs to a study of T cell responses to AZD1222 COVID-19 vaccine. Findings of the study overall: The sample set comprised mostly white British donors with more females, and clonal diversity was possibly underestimated.

TCRdb's copy holds only in-frame clones and misses some; the assay was immunoSEQ multiplex PCR. The sample includes around 140,000 clones, 85% of them seen just once. The CDR3 is 15 amino acids. Germline CDR1 MNHEY, CDR2 SVGAGI. With V trimmed by 10 bases and J by 3 bases, 10 bases remained unmatched. The receptor comes from an adult who received the MenACWY meningococcal vaccine as a control. V and J are TRBV6-5 and TRBJ2-1; 9 nucleotides align to TRBD1. The input for sequencing was peripheral blood, taken 28 days after the second dose of the MenACWY control vaccine. CDR3 region: CATAQGALLYNEQFF. DNA for the CDR3: TGTGCCACCGCACAGGGGGCCTTACTCTACAATGAGCAGTTCTTC.